The 19 T cell receptor beta chains below were found in one sample sequenced in a study of metastatic and nonmetastatic thyroid tumors. TCRdb recomputed clones from the PCR reads via MiXCR. The sample contains several thousand clones, less than 30% of which appear only once. Every patient was untreated before thyroid surgery. The material sequenced was tumor tissue. The source of these receptors is a female donor with papillary thyroid cancer or a benign thyroid nodule (not recorded which). Some clones in this sample may be carry-over from other donors' samples.

There are a few counts of this clone. The chain uses TRBV5-4 and TRBJ1-1; tentative D call: TRBD1 (5 bases). In germline, CDR1 is SGHNT, CDR2 YYREEE (reference sequence). The CDR3 is 13 residues long. Trimming cost V 4 bases and J 0 bases, with 7 bases left between them. The CDR3 is CASSRGLNTEAFF. CDR3 DNA sequence: TGTGCCAGCAGCAGGGGCCTGAACACTGAAGCTTTCTTT.

Many counts were recorded for this clone. The V and J genes are TRBV7-3 and TRBJ2-3; D ambiguous. Germline V gives CDR1 SGHTA, CDR2 FQGTGA. Trimming removed 1 base from V and 4 bases from J, with 9 bases in between. This CDR3 comprises 14 residues. This CDR3 reads CASSLNPAPDTQYF. The CDR3 nucleotides read TGTGCCAGCAGCTTAAACCCCGCCCCAGATACGCAGTATTTT.

V and J are TRBV5-1 and TRBJ2-7, with 11 bases that match TRBD1. There are 14 residues in the CDR3. Germline values: CDR1 SGHRS, CDR2 YFSETQ. J gave up 3 bases and V 6 bases, and 5 bases lay outside the gene matches. CDR3: CASTRTGGLYEQYF. CDR3 DNA sequence: TGCGCCAGCACAAGGACAGGGGGCCTCTACGAGCAGTACTTC.

The gene calls are TRBV28 and TRBJ2-3, with TRBD2 matching over 7 bases. CDR1 and CDR2 (germline): MDHEN, SYDVKM. The CDR3 totals 15 residues. Trimming cost V 2 bases and J 3 bases; bases outside gene matches: 5. The CDR3: CASSLVREGTDTQYF. In nucleotides, the CDR3 is TGTGCCAGCAGTTTAGTCAGGGAGGGGACAGATACGCAGTATTTT.

The chain recombines TRBV6-1 with TRBJ1-3; D call uncertain. The V and J ends lost 3 bases and 4 bases respectively, with 10 bases between them. Germline V gene data show CDR1 as MNHNS and CDR2 as SASEGT. This CDR3 contains 14 residues. The CDR3 region has the DNA TGTGCCAGCAGTGACGGCTACGCAGGAAACACCATATATTTT. This gives the protein CASSDGYAGNTIYF.

This clone was seen more than once but under ten times. With a much larger clone just one base away, this may be a read error. The same CDR3 can be traced to other DNA sequences in this sample. The V call is TRBV20-1, the J call TRBJ2-1; D is unclear. Germline CDR1 and CDR2: DFQATT and SNEGSKA (reference sequence). Trimming shortened V by 6 bases and J by 8 bases, and 17 bases separated the two germline ends. The CDR3 extends over 13 amino acids. CDR3 in amino acids: CSAPIPGSDEQFF. For the CDR3, the DNA is TGCAGTGCACCTATCCCCGGTTCAGATGAGCAGTTCTTC.

This clone was seen ten or more times. J is TRBJ2-7 and V is TRBV19, with 10 bases aligning to TRBD1. This CDR3 has 16 amino acids. Germline trimming cut 7 bases from V and 3 bases from J; bases unmatched to any gene: 12. Germline V lookup: CDR1 LNHDA, CDR2 SQIVND (reference sequence). CDR3 in amino acids: CASTQPGQGTFYEQYF. DNA of the CDR3: TGTGCCAGTACCCAACCGGGACAGGGGACCTTCTACGAGCAGTACTTC.

Relative to its sample, this clone is medium-sized (0.01 to 0.1%). The chain employs TRBV12-3 or TRBV12-4 and TRBJ2-2; 7 bases are shared with TRBD1. The CDR3 sequence is 13 residues long. V gave up 10 bases and J gave up 3 bases; unmatched junction bases: 5. DNA of the CDR3: TGTGCCACCGAACAGGGGCACACCGGGGAGCTGTTTTTT. Translated, it gives CATEQGHTGELFF.

This clone was counted a few times. This chain joins TRBV6-1 and TRBJ2-5; D possibly corresponds to TRBD2 (5 bases). The CDR3 is 13 residues long. CDR1 is MNHNS, CDR2 SASEGT, per germline. V was shortened by 8 bases and J by 5 bases, with 15 bases between the two germline ends. The CDR3 DNA is TGTGCCAGCGGCAGCCCTTTAGCGGAGACCCAGTACTTC. Amino acids: CASGSPLAETQYF.

This clone occurred a few times. Germline is not matched at one junction end, which may reflect a read error. This chain uses TRBV7-9 with TRBJ2-7; D possibly corresponds to TRBD1 (5 bases). The CDR3 has 12 residues. Germline loops: CDR1 SEHNR, CDR2 FQNEAQ (reference sequence). The DNA for the CDR3 is TGTGCCATCTCAGGGTCTTCCTATGAGCAGTACTTC. Its protein is CAISGSSYEQYF.

V usage is TRBV30 and J usage is TRBJ1-4, with D possibly TRBD1 on 5 matching bases. CDR3 length equals 13 residues. The V end was cut by 5 bases, the J end by 7 bases, with 14 bases between. CDR1 is GTSNPN and CDR2 is SVGIG in the germline V gene (reference sequence). The CDR3 spells CAWGPLRGEKLFF. In nucleotides, the CDR3 is TGTGCCTGGGGACCACTAAGGGGTGAAAAACTGTTTTTT.

This clone has only a few counts. The chain employs TRBV6-1 and TRBJ2-7; 11 bases line up with TRBD1. The CDR3 sequence is 14 residues long. From germline, CDR1 is MNHNS and CDR2 SASEGT. V lost 2 bases to trimming and J lost 6 bases; unmatched junction nucleotides: 3. This chain's CDR3 is CASSEPGQGGEQYF. CDR3 in DNA: TGTGCCAGCAGTGAACCGGGACAGGGGGGCGAGCAGTACTTC.

By proportion, this clone is medium-sized. The chain combines TRBV24-1 with TRBJ2-1; 12 bases are shared with TRBD2. The J segment lost 9 bases and the V segment lost 4 bases, leaving 3 bases of the junction unmatched. CDR1 is KGHDR, CDR2 SFDVKD, per germline. The CDR3 runs to 14 residues. CDR3 in DNA: TGTGCCACCAGTGACTCGGGACTAGCGGGTGAGCAGTTCTTC. It is translated as CATSDSGLAGEQFF.

This clone was recorded at least ten times. The chain has TRBV9 and TRBJ2-1, with 8 nucleotides matching TRBD2. This CDR3 has 15 residues. V shed 4 bases and J 7 bases; nucleotides not matched to a gene: 10. The germline gives CDR1 SGDLS, CDR2 YYNGEE. The CDR3 spells CASSPGTSPLNEQFF. In DNA, the CDR3 is TGTGCCAGCAGCCCCGGGACTAGTCCTTTGAATGAGCAGTTCTTC.

This clone is classed as medium-sized. The V and J genes are TRBV13 and TRBJ2-1; 13 bases map to TRBD2. The CDR3 is made up of 16 amino acids. V trimming: 4 bases; J trimming: 8 bases; junction bases outside the gene matches: 8. CDR1 is PRHDT, CDR2 FYEKMQ, per germline (reference sequence). As DNA, the CDR3 is TGTGCCAGCAGCTCGCGGACTAGCGGGAGTGTCGATGAGCAGTTCTTC. It yields the protein CASSSRTSGSVDEQFF.

Note on this clone: Sequence at one end of the junction differs from germline and may be a read error. The chain recombines TRBV11-1 with TRBJ2-2; TRBD2 aligns across 12 bases. The CDR3 loop spans 17 amino acids. The germline CDR1 and CDR2 sequences are SGHAT and FQDESV (reference sequence). CDR3 region: CASSLGLAGLGTVELFF. The CDR3 bases are TGTGCCAGCAGCCTTGGACTAGCGGGATTAGGCACCGTGGAGCTGTTTTTT.

This clone rates as medium-sized. The gene calls are TRBV18 and TRBJ1-5, with 7 bases fitting TRBD1. V shed 3 bases, J shed 5 bases, and the junction held 4 bases outside the gene matches. The CDR3 covers 14 residues. Per germline, CDR1 KGHSH and CDR2 LQKENI. Written as DNA, the CDR3 is TGTGCCAGCTCACCGAACAGGGGTCATCAGCCCCAGCATTTT. Its translation is CASSPNRGHQPQHF. Full variable domain (outside the CDR3, taken from reference TRBV18 and TRBJ1-5): NAGVMQNPRHLVRRRGQEARLRCSPMKGHSHVYWYRQLPEEGLKFMVYLQKENIIDESGMPKERFSAEFPKEGPSILRIQQVVRGDSAAYFCASSPNRGHQPQHFGDGTRLSIL.

V is TRBV7-6 and J is TRBJ1-4, with a possible D match to TRBD1 (5 bases). The germline V gene has CDR1 SGHVS and CDR2 FNYEAQ. The CDR3 is made up of 18 amino acids. The ends were cut back, 5 bases at V and 0 bases at J, with 19 bases in the middle. The CDR3 region has the DNA TGTGCCAGCAGCCCCGAACCGTGGGACGGGGCAACTAATGAAAAACTGTTTTTT. It specifies CASSPEPWDGATNEKLFF.

With regard to this clone: This specimen includes other DNA sequences encoding the same CDR3. J is TRBJ2-1 and V is TRBV18; D is possibly TRBD2 (6 bases). Trimming removed 3 bases at V and 3 bases at J, with 24 bases between. The CDR3 contains 19 residues. Germline V gene sequence: CDR1 KGHSH, CDR2 LQKENI. The CDR3 sequence is CASSPGEASERALYNEQFF. The CDR3 bases are TGTGCCAGCTCACCCGGGGAGGCTAGTGAGAGGGCCCTCTACAATGAGCAGTTCTTC.